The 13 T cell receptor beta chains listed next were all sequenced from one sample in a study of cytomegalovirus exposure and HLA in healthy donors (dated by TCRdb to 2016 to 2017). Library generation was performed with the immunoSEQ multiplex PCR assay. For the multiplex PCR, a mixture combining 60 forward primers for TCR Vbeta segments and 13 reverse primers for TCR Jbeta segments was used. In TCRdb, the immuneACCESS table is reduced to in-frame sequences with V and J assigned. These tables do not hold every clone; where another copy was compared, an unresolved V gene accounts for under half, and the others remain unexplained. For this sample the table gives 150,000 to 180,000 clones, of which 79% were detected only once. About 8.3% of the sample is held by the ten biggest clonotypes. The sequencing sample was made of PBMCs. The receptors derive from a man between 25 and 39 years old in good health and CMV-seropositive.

The CDR3 DNA follows: TGTGCCAGCAGCCCTGACAGGTCAGATACGCAGTATTTT. Translated, it gives CASSPDRSDTQYF. The chain carries TRBV9 and TRBJ2-3; maybe TRBD1 (6 bases). CDR1 and CDR2 (germline): SGDLS, YYNGEE. The CDR3 contains 13 residues. Trimming took 4 bases from V and 4 from J, leaving 10 bases between them.

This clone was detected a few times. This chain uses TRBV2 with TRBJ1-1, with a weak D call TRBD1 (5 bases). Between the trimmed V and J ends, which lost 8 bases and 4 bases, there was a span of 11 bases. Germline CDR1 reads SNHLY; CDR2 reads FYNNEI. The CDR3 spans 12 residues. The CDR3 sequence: CASRGDLTEAFF. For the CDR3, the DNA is TGTGCCAGCCGGGGGGACCTCACTGAAGCTTTCTTT.

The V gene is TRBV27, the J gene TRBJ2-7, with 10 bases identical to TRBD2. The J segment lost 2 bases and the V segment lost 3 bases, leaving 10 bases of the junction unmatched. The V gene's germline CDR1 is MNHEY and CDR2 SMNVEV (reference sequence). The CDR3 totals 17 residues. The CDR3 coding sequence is TGTGCCAGCAGTTTGTCTCGGACTAGCGGTGTAACCTACGAGCAGTACTTC. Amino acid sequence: CASSLSRTSGVTYEQYF.

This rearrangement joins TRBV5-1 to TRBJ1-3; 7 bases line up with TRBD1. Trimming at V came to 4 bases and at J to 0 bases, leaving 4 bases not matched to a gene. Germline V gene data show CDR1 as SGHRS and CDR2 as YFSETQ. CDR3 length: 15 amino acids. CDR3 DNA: TGCGCCAGCAGCCCGGGACAGACCTCTGGAAACACCATATATTTT. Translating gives CASSPGQTSGNTIYF. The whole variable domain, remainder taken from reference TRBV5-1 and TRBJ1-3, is KAGVTQTPRYLIKTRGQQVTLSCSPISGHRSVSWYQQTPGQGLQFLFEYFSETQRNKGNFPGRFSGRQFSNSRSEMNVSTLELGDSALYLCASSPGQTSGNTIYFGEGSWLTVV.

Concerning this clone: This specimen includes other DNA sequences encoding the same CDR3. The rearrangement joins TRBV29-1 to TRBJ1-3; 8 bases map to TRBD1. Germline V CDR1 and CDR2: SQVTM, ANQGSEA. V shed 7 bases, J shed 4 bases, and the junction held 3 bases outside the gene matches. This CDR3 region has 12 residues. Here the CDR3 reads CSARTGGNTIYF. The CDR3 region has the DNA TGCAGCGCTAGGACAGGGGGAAACACCATATATTTT.

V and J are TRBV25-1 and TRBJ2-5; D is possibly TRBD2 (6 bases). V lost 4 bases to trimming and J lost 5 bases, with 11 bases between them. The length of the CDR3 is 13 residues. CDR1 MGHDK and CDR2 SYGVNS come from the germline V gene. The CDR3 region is CASSGWEAETQYF. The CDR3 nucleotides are TGTGCCAGCAGTGGGTGGGAGGCGGAGACCCAGTACTTC.

CDR3 region: CASSQRAGGAGELFF. DNA for the CDR3: TGTGCCAGCAGCCAAAGAGCGGGGGGGGCCGGGGAGCTGTTTTTT. The chain links TRBV14 to TRBJ2-2; TRBD2 matches at 10 bases. Germline CDR1 is SGHDN and CDR2 is FVKESK. The CDR3 runs 15 residues. The V and J ends lost 2 bases and 6 bases, in that order; junction bases with no gene match: 3. Full variable domain (remainder filled in from reference TRBV14 and TRBJ2-2): EAGVTQFPSHSVIEKGQTVTLRCDPISGHDNLYWYRRVMGKEIKFLLHFVKESKQDESGMPNNRFLAERTGGTYSTLKVQPAELEDSGVYFCASSQRAGGAGELFFGEGSRLTVL.

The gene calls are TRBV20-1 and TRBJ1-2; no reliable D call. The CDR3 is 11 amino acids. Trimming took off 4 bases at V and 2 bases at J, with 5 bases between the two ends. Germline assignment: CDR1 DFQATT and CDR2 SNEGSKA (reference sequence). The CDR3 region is CSAIVNYGYTF. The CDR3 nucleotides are TGCAGTGCTATCGTAAACTATGGCTACACCTTC.

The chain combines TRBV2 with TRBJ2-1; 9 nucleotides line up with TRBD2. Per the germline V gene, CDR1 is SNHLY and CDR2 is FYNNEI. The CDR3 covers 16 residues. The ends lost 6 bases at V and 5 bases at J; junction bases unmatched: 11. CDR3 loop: CASRKLLAGIDNEQFF. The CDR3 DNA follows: TGTGCCAGCAGGAAACTTCTAGCGGGGATAGACAATGAGCAGTTCTTC.

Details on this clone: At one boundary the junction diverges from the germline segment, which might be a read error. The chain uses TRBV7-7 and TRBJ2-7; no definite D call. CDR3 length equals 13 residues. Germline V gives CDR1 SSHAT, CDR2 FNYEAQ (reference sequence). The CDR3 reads CASSTALYYEQYF. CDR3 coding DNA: TGTGCTAGCAGCACCGCTCTATACTACGAGCAGTACTTC.

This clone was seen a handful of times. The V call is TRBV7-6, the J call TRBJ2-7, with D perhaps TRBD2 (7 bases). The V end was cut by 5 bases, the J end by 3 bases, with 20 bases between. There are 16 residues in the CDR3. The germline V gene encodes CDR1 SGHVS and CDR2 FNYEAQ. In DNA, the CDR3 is TGTGCCAGCAGCGTCCGGGGAGGGGGGCCGTACTACGAGCAGTACTTC. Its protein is CASSVRGGGPYYEQYF.

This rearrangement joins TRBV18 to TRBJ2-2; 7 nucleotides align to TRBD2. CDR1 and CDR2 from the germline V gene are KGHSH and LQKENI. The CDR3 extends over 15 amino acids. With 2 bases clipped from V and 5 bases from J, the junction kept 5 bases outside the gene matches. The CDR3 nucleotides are TGTGCCAGCTCACCAGGCGGGGGTTGGACCGGGGAGCTGTTTTTT. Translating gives CASSPGGGWTGELFF.

CDR3 sequence (DNA): TGTGCCAGCAGCCCCTTCTTTAGCTCTGGAAACACCATATATTTT. It translates to CASSPFFSSGNTIYF. The chain has TRBV27 and TRBJ1-3; D gene uncertain. CDR3 size: 15 residues. With 6 bases removed from V and 0 bases from J, the gap between germline ends came to 12 bases. Germline V gives CDR1 MNHEY, CDR2 SMNVEV (reference sequence).